The entry below describes one T cell receptor beta chain. Per the authors' pipeline: Amplification with reference gene primers provided the estimates of nucleated cell counts. Repertoires were generated with immunoSEQ multiplex PCR, while TCRdb's copy carries only in-frame clones and drops some. V and J calls and clone size come straight from that table; D and trimming were deduced from the DNA. The sample shows 200,000 to 250,000 clones, 65% to 85% of them seen only once. This sample stems from a study of blood T cell repertoires in COVID-19. The V end was cut by 4 bases, the J end by 7 bases, with 15 bases between. This CDR3 contains 15 residues. Germline values: CDR1 SGHRS, CDR2 YFSETQ.

Input material: peripheral blood. The TCR originated in an elderly woman with acute or convalescent COVID-19. This chain connects TRBV5-1 to TRBJ1-6; unclear D gene. CDR3 nucleotide sequence: TGCGCCAGCAGCCCCTCAGGCCCCAAGAATTCACCCCTCCACTTT. The encoded protein is CASSPSGPKNSPLHF.